The 24 T cell receptor beta chains reported below all come from one sample, sequenced in a study of T-cell memory formation after mild COVID-19 (dated by TCRdb to about 2021). Library preparation employed 5' RACE. Sequencing used an Illumina NovaSeq 6000. The raw public data were reprocessed by TCRdb itself: fastp quality trimming at Q25, MiXCR clonotype calling, in-frame beta chains only. For every CDR3 protein sequence, its rows merge into one entry that carries the most common genes and DNA. The sample table contains 210,000 or so distinct CDR3 sequences; only one count was recorded for 27% of them. The top ten clones comprise roughly 10% of the sample. Source material: PBMCs or a T cell subset sorted from them (not recorded which). Receptors were obtained from an adult woman who had mild COVID-19 (a few samples of this study predate the infection). The sample titles of this study are shuffled in the database, so cell type and time point are left out; the donor was told from shared clones.

CDR3 in amino acids: CSARGGSPADTQYF. DNA for the CDR3: TGCAGTGCTAGGGGAGGGAGTCCCGCAGATACGCAGTATTTT. V gene TRBV20-1 combines with J gene TRBJ2-3; 7 positions agree with TRBD2. Germline V gives CDR1 DFQATT, CDR2 SNEGSKA (reference sequence). V shed 3 bases and J 4 bases; nucleotides not matched to a gene: 7. The CDR3 length is 14 residues.

The genes are TRBV2 and TRBJ2-7; no definite D call. Trimming shortened V by 6 bases and J by 1 base, and 10 bases separated the two germline ends. The CDR3 totals 13 residues. Looked up from germline, CDR1 is SNHLY and CDR2 is FYNNEI. This CDR3 reads CASRLTESYEQYF. The DNA of the CDR3 is TGTGCCAGCAGACTGACGGAATCCTACGAGCAGTACTTC.

This clonotype was observed a few times. The rearrangement links TRBV4-1 to TRBJ2-5; D call uncertain. The CDR3 length is 14 residues. Germline-derived CDR1 and CDR2 are MGHRA and YSYEKL. The germline V and J ends were trimmed by 1 base and 3 bases, with 9 bases remaining between them. The CDR3 spells CASSQAGSEETQYF. The DNA for the CDR3 is TGCGCCAGCAGCCAAGCTGGATCCGAAGAGACCCAGTACTTC.

The sample holds a few counts of this clonotype. This chain links TRBV24-1 with TRBJ2-3, with unresolved D. Trimming removed 7 bases from V and 5 bases from J, with 12 bases in between. This CDR3 comprises 13 residues. In germline, CDR1 is KGHDR, CDR2 SFDVKD. CDR3 coding DNA: TGTGCCACCAGGGCAGTTGGTGAAGATACGCAGTATTTT. Amino acids: CATRAVGEDTQYF.

This rearrangement joins TRBV5-1 to TRBJ2-5; 9 bases map to TRBD1. The germline V gene has CDR1 SGHRS and CDR2 YFSETQ. The V segment lost 1 base and the J segment 4 bases; nucleotides outside the gene matches: 14. CDR3 size: 18 residues. In DNA, the CDR3 is TGCGCCAGCAGCTTGCGATGGGTTCGGGACAGGGCAGCAGAGACCCAGTACTTC. Protein product: CASSLRWVRDRAAETQYF.

V is TRBV5-1 and J is TRBJ2-7; D possibly corresponds to TRBD2 (6 bases). The CDR3 is made up of 15 amino acids. Between the trimmed V and J ends, which lost 0 bases and 2 bases, there was a span of 12 bases. CDR1 SGHRS and CDR2 YFSETQ come from the germline V gene. The CDR3 DNA follows: TGCGCCAGCAGCTTGGGGGGGGTGTACCCCTACGAGCAGTACTTC. Protein product: CASSLGGVYPYEQYF.

This clonotype came up a few times. The V gene is TRBV11-2, the J gene TRBJ2-5; 8 nucleotides match TRBD2. Germline lookup yields CDR1 SGHAT and CDR2 FQNNGV. The CDR3 totals 18 residues. V shed 0 bases, J shed 0 bases, and the junction held 9 bases outside the gene matches. The CDR3 here is CASSLDRFSGGYQETQYF. The CDR3 DNA reads as TGTGCCAGCAGCTTAGACAGGTTCAGCGGGGGCTACCAAGAGACCCAGTACTTC. The full variable domain, in which reference TRBV11-2 and TRBJ2-5 provide the parts outside the CDR3, is EAGVAQSPRYKIIEKRQSVAFWCNPISGHATLYWYQQILGQGPKLLIQFQNNGVVDDSQLPKDRFSAERLKGVDSTLKIQPAKLEDSAVYLCASSLDRFSGGYQETQYFGPGTRLLVL.

This chain uses TRBV6-6 with TRBJ1-1; 9 bases agree with TRBD1. The CDR3 has 18 residues. V trimming: 5 bases; J trimming: 0 bases; junction bases outside the gene matches: 13. Per the germline V gene, CDR1 is MNHNY and CDR2 is SVGAGI (reference sequence). The CDR3 is CASSHRDRVFPMNTEAFF. Written as DNA, the CDR3 is TGTGCCAGCAGTCACCGGGACAGGGTATTCCCTATGAACACTGAAGCTTTCTTT.

This clonotype came up a few times. The V gene is TRBV24-1, the J gene TRBJ2-5, with D possibly TRBD1 on 5 matching bases. CDR3 length equals 13 residues. The V gene lost 10 bases and the J gene lost 0 bases, with 11 bases spanning the gap. Germline assignment: CDR1 KGHDR and CDR2 SFDVKD. CDR3 in amino acids: CATSRGNQETQYF. The CDR3 nucleotides are TGTGCCACATCTAGGGGAAACCAAGAGACCCAGTACTTC.

V usage is TRBV27 and J usage is TRBJ2-5; 7 positions match TRBD1. J gave up 4 bases and V 5 bases, and 4 bases lay outside the gene matches. Germline loops: CDR1 MNHEY, CDR2 SMNVEV (reference sequence). This CDR3 region has 13 residues. CDR3 sequence reads: CASSVQGRETQYF. The CDR3 bases are TGTGCCAGCAGTGTACAGGGGAGAGAGACCCAGTACTTC.

This clonotype was observed a handful of times. J is TRBJ2-1 and V is TRBV29-1; no clear D. Germline lookup yields CDR1 SQVTM and CDR2 ANQGSEA. V was trimmed by 6 bases and J by 3 bases, leaving 6 bases between them. The CDR3 spans 11 residues. In DNA form, the CDR3 reads TGCAGCGTCATACTCTACAATGAGCAGTTCTTC. Encoded protein: CSVILYNEQFF.

This clonotype was seen only a few times. The chain links TRBV24-1 to TRBJ2-7; 10 nucleotides align to TRBD2. Unmatched junction bases numbered 12, after V lost 5 bases and J lost 6 bases. This CDR3 is built from 16 residues. Looked up from germline, CDR1 is KGHDR and CDR2 is SFDVKD. CDR3 region: CATSAGRASGSGEQYF. The CDR3, as DNA: TGTGCCACCAGTGCGGGCAGGGCTAGCGGGAGTGGCGAGCAGTACTTC.

V gene TRBV7-8 combines with J gene TRBJ1-5, with 7 nucleotides matching TRBD1. Germline CDR1 and CDR2: SGHVS and FQNEAQ. The length of the CDR3 is 14 residues. V was clipped by 4 bases and J by 3 bases; unmatched bases: 3. The CDR3 sequence: CASSWGQNNQPQHF. The CDR3 region has the DNA TGTGCCAGCAGCTGGGGACAGAACAATCAGCCCCAGCATTTT.

The gene calls are TRBV7-8 and TRBJ2-5; the match to TRBD1 covers 9 bases. The J segment lost 5 bases and the V segment lost 1 base, leaving 5 bases of the junction unmatched. The length of the CDR3 is 15 residues. Germline loops: CDR1 SGHVS, CDR2 FQNEAQ. As DNA, the CDR3 is TGTGCCAGCAGCTTAGGGACAGGGGACAGTGAGACCCAGTACTTC. Translating gives CASSLGTGDSETQYF.

The chain couples TRBV27 to TRBJ2-5; 7 bases agree with TRBD1. The CDR3 contains 13 residues. Germline values: CDR1 MNHEY, CDR2 SMNVEV (reference sequence). J gave up 4 bases and V 6 bases, and 5 bases lay outside the gene matches. The CDR3 here is CASSRTGVETQYF. The CDR3 nucleotides are TGTGCCAGCAGCCGAACAGGGGTAGAGACCCAGTACTTC.

This chain links TRBV5-1 with TRBJ1-5; the D is unclear. V was pared by 1 base and J by 4 bases, with 9 bases between. The CDR3 spans 14 residues. Germline-derived CDR1 and CDR2 are SGHRS and YFSETQ. The CDR3 nucleotides are TGCGCCAGCAGCTTGTTAGGTTTAAATCAGCCCCAGCATTTT. Translation: CASSLLGLNQPQHF.

The CDR3 region has the DNA TGTGCCAGCAGTGAAGGGACAGGGTTGTATGGCTACACCTTC. Translated: CASSEGTGLYGYTF. The chain is built from TRBV6-1 and TRBJ1-2, with 8 bases identical to TRBD1. The CDR3 extends over 14 amino acids. Germline V gene lookup returns CDR1 MNHNS and CDR2 SASEGT. J was trimmed by 5 bases and V by 1 base; bases with no gene match: 3.

This clonotype turned up a few times. This chain connects TRBV6-5 to TRBJ1-1; D is perhaps TRBD1 (6 bases). This CDR3 is built from 17 residues. From germline, CDR1 is MNHEY and CDR2 SVGAGI. V lost 0 bases, J lost 5 bases, and 19 bases lay in between. The CDR3 spells CASSYSGQGPLETEAFF. The CDR3 DNA sequence: TGTGCCAGCAGTTACTCAGGGCAGGGGCCTCTGGAGACTGAAGCTTTCTTT.

This clonotype has just a few counts. V and J are TRBV5-6 and TRBJ2-3; 13 nucleotides match TRBD2. Looked up from germline, CDR1 is SGHDT and CDR2 is YYEEEE. V shed 3 bases, J shed 3 bases, and the junction held 4 bases outside the gene matches. The CDR3 consists of 16 residues. CDR3 coding DNA: TGTGCCAGCAGCTCGGGACTAGCGGGACATACAGATACGCAGTATTTT. Translating gives CASSSGLAGHTDTQYF.

This clonotype was recorded a few times. The rearrangement joins TRBV27 to TRBJ2-5; 11 nucleotides agree with TRBD1. Germline CDR1 reads MNHEY; CDR2 reads SMNVEV (reference sequence). The ends lost 5 bases at V and 5 bases at J; junction bases unmatched: 4. The CDR3 runs 14 residues. The CDR3 here is CASSRGQGGETQYF. In DNA form, the CDR3 reads TGTGCCAGCAGTAGGGGACAGGGGGGCGAGACCCAGTACTTC.

A few counts support this clonotype. The chain has TRBV4-2 and TRBJ1-1, with D perhaps TRBD1 (6 bases). The CDR3 loop spans 15 amino acids. Looked up from germline, CDR1 is LGHNA and CDR2 is YNFKEQ. Trimming pared 1 base from V and 3 bases from J, leaving 12 bases between. CDR3 region: CASSQARGPDTEAFF. As DNA, the CDR3 is TGTGCCAGCAGCCAAGCCCGGGGGCCAGACACTGAAGCTTTCTTT.

This clonotype came up a few times. The CDR3 DNA sequence: TGTGCCAGCAGCTTAGTCCCGGGAAAATGGTTCTTC. Its protein is CASSLVPGKWFF. This chain links TRBV7-8 with TRBJ2-1, with a tentative D call TRBD2 (5 bases). Per germline, CDR1 SGHVS and CDR2 FQNEAQ. CDR3 length: 12 amino acids. Trimming shortened V by 1 base and J by 15 bases, and 13 bases separated the two germline ends. The full variable domain, completed using reference TRBV7-8 and TRBJ2-1, is GAGVSQSPRYKVAKRGQDVALRCDPISGHVSLFWYQQALGQGPEFLTYFQNEAQLDKSGLPSDRFFAERPEGSVSTLKIQRTQQEDSAVYLCASSLVPGKWFFGPGTRLTVL.

This clonotype was observed at least ten times. J is TRBJ2-2 and V is TRBV4-3; D might be TRBD1 (5 bases). Trimming cost V 6 bases and J 1 base, with 9 bases left between them. Germline values: CDR1 LGHNA, CDR2 YSLEER. The CDR3 has 14 amino acids. The CDR3 region is CASRNRRNTGELFF. The CDR3 nucleotides read TGCGCCAGCAGAAACAGGCGGAACACCGGGGAGCTGTTTTTT.

The V and J genes are TRBV3-1 and TRBJ1-1; the D is unclear. The CDR3 sequence is 14 residues long. The ends were cut back, 2 bases at V and 0 bases at J, with 7 bases in the middle. The germline V gene encodes CDR1 LGHDT and CDR2 YNNKEL (reference sequence). The CDR3: CASSQRRMNTEAFF. For the CDR3, the DNA is TGTGCCAGCAGCCAAAGAAGGATGAACACTGAAGCTTTCTTT.